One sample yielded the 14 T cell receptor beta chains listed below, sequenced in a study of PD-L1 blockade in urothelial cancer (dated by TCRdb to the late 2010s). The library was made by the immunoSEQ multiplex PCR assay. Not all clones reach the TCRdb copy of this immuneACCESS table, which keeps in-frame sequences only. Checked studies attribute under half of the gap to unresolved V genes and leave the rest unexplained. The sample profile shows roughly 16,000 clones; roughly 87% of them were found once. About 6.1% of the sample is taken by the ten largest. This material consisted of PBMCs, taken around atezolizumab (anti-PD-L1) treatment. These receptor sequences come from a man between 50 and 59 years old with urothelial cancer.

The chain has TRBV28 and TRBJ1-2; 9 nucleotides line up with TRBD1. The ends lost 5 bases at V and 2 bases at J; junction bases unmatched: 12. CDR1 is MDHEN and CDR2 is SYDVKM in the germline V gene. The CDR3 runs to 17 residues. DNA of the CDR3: TGTGCCAGCAGTAGCATGGGACAGGGTACTACGAACTATGGCTACACCTTC. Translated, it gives CASSSMGQGTTNYGYTF.

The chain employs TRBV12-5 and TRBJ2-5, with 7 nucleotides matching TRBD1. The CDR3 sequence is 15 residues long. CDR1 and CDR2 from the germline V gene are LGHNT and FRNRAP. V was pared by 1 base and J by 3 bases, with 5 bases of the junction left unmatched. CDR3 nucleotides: TGTGCTAGTGGTTTGGGACAGGGCTGGGAAGAGACCCAGTACTTC. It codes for CASGLGQGWEETQYF.

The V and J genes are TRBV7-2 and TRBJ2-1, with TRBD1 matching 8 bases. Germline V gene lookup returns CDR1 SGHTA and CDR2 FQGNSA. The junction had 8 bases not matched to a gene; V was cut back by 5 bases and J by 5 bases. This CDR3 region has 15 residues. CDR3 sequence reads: CASSLGTGSNNEQFF. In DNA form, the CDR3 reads TGTGCCAGCAGCCTCGGGACAGGATCAAACAATGAGCAGTTCTTC.

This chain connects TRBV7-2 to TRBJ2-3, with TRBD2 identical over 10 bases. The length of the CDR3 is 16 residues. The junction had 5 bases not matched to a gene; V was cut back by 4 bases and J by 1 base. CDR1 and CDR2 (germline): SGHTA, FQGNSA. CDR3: CASSSLAGGRTDTQYF. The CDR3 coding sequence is TGTGCCAGCAGCTCATTAGCGGGAGGTCGCACAGATACGCAGTATTTT.

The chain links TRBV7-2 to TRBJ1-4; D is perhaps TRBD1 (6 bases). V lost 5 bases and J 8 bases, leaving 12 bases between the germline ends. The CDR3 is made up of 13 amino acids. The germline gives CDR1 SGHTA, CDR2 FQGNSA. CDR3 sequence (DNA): TGTGCCAGCAGCCTGGCAGGGGAGGAAAAACTGTTTTTT. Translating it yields CASSLAGEEKLFF.

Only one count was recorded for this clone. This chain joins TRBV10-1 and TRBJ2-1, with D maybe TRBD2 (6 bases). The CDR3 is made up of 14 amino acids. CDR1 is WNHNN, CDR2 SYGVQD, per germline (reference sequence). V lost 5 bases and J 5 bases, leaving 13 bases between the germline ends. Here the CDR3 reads CASSLAGWDNEQFF. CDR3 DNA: TGCGCCAGCAGTTTGGCGGGATGGGACAATGAGCAGTTCTTC.

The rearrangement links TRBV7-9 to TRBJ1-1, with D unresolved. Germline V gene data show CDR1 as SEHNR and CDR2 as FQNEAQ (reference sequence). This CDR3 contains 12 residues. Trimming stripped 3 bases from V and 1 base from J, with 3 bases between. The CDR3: CASSFRNTEAFF. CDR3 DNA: TGTGCCAGCAGCTTCCGGAACACTGAAGCTTTCTTT.

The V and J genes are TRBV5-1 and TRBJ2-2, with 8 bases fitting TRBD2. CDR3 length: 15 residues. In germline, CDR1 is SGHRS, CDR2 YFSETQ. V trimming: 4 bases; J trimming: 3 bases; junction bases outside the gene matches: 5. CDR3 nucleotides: TGCGCCAGCAGCCTCAGCGGGGGATACACCGGGGAGCTGTTTTTT. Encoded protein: CASSLSGGYTGELFF.

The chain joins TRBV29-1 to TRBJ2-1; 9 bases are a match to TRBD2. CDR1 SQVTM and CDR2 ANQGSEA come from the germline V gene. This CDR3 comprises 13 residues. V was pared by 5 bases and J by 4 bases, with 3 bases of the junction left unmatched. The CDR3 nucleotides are TGCAGCGTTCCGACTAGCGGTTACAATGAGCAGTTCTTC. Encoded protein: CSVPTSGYNEQFF.

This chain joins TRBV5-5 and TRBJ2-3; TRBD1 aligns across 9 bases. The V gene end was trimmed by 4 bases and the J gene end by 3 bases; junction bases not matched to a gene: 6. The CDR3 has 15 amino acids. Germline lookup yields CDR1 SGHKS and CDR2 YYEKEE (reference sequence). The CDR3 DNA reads TGTGCCAGCAGCCAAATGACAGGGGGGACAGATACGCAGTATTTT. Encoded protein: CASSQMTGGTDTQYF.

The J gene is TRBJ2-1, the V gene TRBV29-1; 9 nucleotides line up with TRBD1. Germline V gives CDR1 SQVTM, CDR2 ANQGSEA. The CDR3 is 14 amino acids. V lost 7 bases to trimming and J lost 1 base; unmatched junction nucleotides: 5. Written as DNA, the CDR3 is TGCAGCGCCTTAGGACAGGGGTCCTACAATGAGCAGTTCTTC. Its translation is CSALGQGSYNEQFF.

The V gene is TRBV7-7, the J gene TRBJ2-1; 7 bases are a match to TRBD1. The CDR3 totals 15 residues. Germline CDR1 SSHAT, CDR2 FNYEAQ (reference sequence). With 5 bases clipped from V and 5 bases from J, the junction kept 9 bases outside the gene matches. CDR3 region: CASSPTGIGDNEQFF. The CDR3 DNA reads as TGTGCCAGCAGCCCGACAGGGATCGGGGACAATGAGCAGTTCTTC.

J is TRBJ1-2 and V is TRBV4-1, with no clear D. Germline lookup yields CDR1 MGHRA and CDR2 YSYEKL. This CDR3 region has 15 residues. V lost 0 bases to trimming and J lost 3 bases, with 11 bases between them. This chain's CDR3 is CASSQDLGIYYGYTF. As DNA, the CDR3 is TGCGCCAGCAGCCAAGATCTCGGGATATACTATGGCTACACCTTC.

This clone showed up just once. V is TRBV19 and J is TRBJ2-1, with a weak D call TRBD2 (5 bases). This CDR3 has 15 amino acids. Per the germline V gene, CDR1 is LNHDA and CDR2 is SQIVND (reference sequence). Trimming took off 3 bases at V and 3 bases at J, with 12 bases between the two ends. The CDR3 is CASSMAVSGYNEQFF. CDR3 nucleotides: TGTGCCAGTAGTATGGCAGTCAGCGGCTACAATGAGCAGTTCTTC.